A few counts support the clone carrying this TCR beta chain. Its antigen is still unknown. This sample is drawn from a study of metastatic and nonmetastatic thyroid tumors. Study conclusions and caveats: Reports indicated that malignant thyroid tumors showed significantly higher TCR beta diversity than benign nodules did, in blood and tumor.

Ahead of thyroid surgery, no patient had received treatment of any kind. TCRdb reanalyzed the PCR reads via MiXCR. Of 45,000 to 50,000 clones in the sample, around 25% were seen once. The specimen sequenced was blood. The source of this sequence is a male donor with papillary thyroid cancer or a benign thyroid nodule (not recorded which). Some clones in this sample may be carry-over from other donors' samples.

This chain's CDR3 is CASSHLGQRRDGYTF. The CDR3 nucleotides read TGTGCCAGCAGCCATCTGGGACAACGGAGGGACGGCTACACCTTC. The rearrangement links TRBV3-1 to TRBJ1-2, with D maybe TRBD1 (6 bases). The germline V gene has CDR1 LGHDT and CDR2 YNNKEL (reference sequence). Trimming left V 3 bases short and J 8 bases short, with 19 bases between. CDR3 size: 15 residues. Together with reference TRBV3-1 and TRBJ1-2, the CDR3 gives the full variable domain: DTAVSQTPKYLVTQMGNDKSIKCEQNLGHDTMYWYKQDSKKFLKIMFSYNNKELIINETVPNRFSPKSPDKAHLNLHINSLELGDSAVYFCASSHLGQRRDGYTFGSGTRLTVV.